The 19 T cell receptor beta chains below come from one sample, sequenced in a study of blood T cells in healthy people across ages. A second PCR, run for about 6 to 11 cycles, used a sample-barcoded 5' primer plus a J-beta primer mix. Via MiXCR, TCRdb re-called the 5' RACE reads, giving one row per CDR3 protein. The data contain some 710,000 distinct CDR3 sequences, 22% of them singletons. Specimen: blood. All receptors come from a man aged 70-80 years in good health.

The rearrangement links TRBV18 to TRBJ2-7; D uncertain. V lost 1 base and J 2 bases, leaving 6 bases between the germline ends. This CDR3 comprises 13 residues. Germline values: CDR1 KGHSH, CDR2 LQKENI. The CDR3 DNA follows: TGTGCCAGCTCACCACAGAGTGCCTACGAGCAGTACTTC. Residues: CASSPQSAYEQYF. Variable domain in full (rest from reference TRBV18 and TRBJ2-7): NAGVMQNPRHLVRRRGQEARLRCSPMKGHSHVYWYRQLPEEGLKFMVYLQKENIIDESGMPKERFSAEFPKEGPSILRIQQVVRGDSAAYFCASSPQSAYEQYFGPGTRLTVT.

The chain uses TRBV12-3 or TRBV12-4 and TRBJ2-5; no reliable D call. The better agreement between TRBJ2-1 and the DNA end casts doubt on the J call. The CDR3 has 12 residues. CDR3 amino acids: CASSFSQVEQFF. DNA for the CDR3: TGTGCCAGCAGTTTCAGCCAGGTTGAGCAGTTCTTC.

V and J are TRBV6-6 and TRBJ2-1; D possibly corresponds to TRBD1 (6 bases). Trimming stripped 7 bases from V and 5 bases from J, with 12 bases between. Germline lookup yields CDR1 MNHNY and CDR2 SVGAGI (reference sequence). This CDR3 has 13 amino acids. The CDR3 region is CASTLRQDNEQFF. CDR3 bases: TGTGCCAGCACTCTACGACAGGACAATGAGCAGTTCTTC.

This clonotype was detected only a few times. The chain uses TRBV6-6 and TRBJ1-1; no clear D gene. The CDR3 contains 14 residues. From germline, CDR1 is MNHNY and CDR2 SVGAGI (reference sequence). Trimming removed 0 bases at V and 3 bases at J, with 8 bases between. The CDR3 loop reads CASSYSSQDTEAFF. CDR3 in DNA: TGTGCCAGCAGTTACTCGAGCCAGGACACTGAAGCTTTCTTT.

This clonotype was detected a few times. V usage is TRBV20-1 and J usage is TRBJ2-5; the D is unclear. V was trimmed by 1 base and J by 5 bases, leaving 17 bases between them. Germline CDR1 reads DFQATT; CDR2 reads SNEGSKA (reference sequence). The CDR3 extends over 15 amino acids. The CDR3 sequence is CSARAIKVFGETQYF. Written as DNA, the CDR3 is TGCAGTGCTAGAGCAATAAAAGTTTTTGGGGAGACCCAGTACTTC.

The chain recombines TRBV15 with TRBJ2-1; D possibly corresponds to TRBD1 (5 bases). Germline assignment: CDR1 LNHNV and CDR2 YYDKDF (reference sequence). V was trimmed by 7 bases and J by 3 bases, leaving 16 bases between them. This CDR3 contains 15 residues. CDR3 nucleotides: TGTGCCACCACCCCTACAGGATCTAGCTACAATGAGCAGTTCTTC. Its translation: CATTPTGSSYNEQFF. The full variable domain, in which reference TRBV15 and TRBJ2-1 provide the parts outside the CDR3, is DAMVIQNPRYQVTQFGKPVTLSCSQTLNHNVMYWYQQKSSQAPKLLFHYYDKDFNNEADTPDNFQSRRPNTSFCFLDIRSPGLGDTAMYLCATTPTGSSYNEQFFGPGTRLTVL.

The CDR3 here is CASSSGTSGLYSYEQYF. DNA for the CDR3: TGTGCCAGCAGCTCCGGGACTAGCGGTCTCTACTCCTACGAGCAGTACTTC. The chain combines TRBV12-3 or TRBV12-4 with TRBJ2-7; 11 bases are a match to TRBD2. J gave up 0 bases and V 6 bases, and 10 bases lay outside the gene matches. This CDR3 spans 17 amino acids.

The rearrangement links TRBV5-6 to TRBJ2-5; 8 bases are shared with TRBD1. In germline, CDR1 is SGHDT, CDR2 YYEEEE. J was trimmed by 4 bases and V by 2 bases; bases with no gene match: 10. The CDR3 has 16 residues. CDR3 loop: CASSFRRTGRIETQYF. The CDR3 region has the DNA TGTGCCAGCAGCTTCCGCAGGACAGGGCGAATAGAGACCCAGTACTTC.

A few counts support this clonotype. The rearrangement uses TRBV12-3 or TRBV12-4 and TRBJ2-3; D gene unclear. V was cut by 7 bases and J by 0 bases, with 11 bases left in between. The CDR3 runs to 14 residues. The CDR3 is CASTILTSTDTQYF. DNA of the CDR3: TGTGCCAGCACCATCCTAACAAGCACAGATACGCAGTATTTT.

The table lists this clonotype with a few counts. This chain links TRBV6-5 with TRBJ1-1, with D hard to call. Trimming cost V 8 bases and J 3 bases, with 16 bases left between them. Germline lookup yields CDR1 MNHEY and CDR2 SVGAGI. The CDR3 covers 14 residues. The CDR3 DNA reads as TGTGCCAGCTCCAGATCGCGGGTGGACACTGAAGCTTTCTTT. Translating gives CASSRSRVDTEAFF.

This clonotype was observed a few times. V and J are TRBV27 and TRBJ2-5; D perhaps matches TRBD1 (5 bases). The J call may be mistaken, given a closer DNA end match to TRBJ2-7. The CDR3 sequence is 14 residues long. Germline V lookup: CDR1 MNHEY, CDR2 SMNVEV (reference sequence). The CDR3 reads CASSLFRGSYEQYF. CDR3 nucleotides: TGTGCCAGCAGTTTATTTAGGGGCTCCTACGAGCAGTACTTC.

This clonotype was found a few times. This chain uses TRBV3-1 with TRBJ1-5, with TRBD1 identical over 11 bases. Germline V gene data show CDR1 as LGHDT and CDR2 as YNNKEL (reference sequence). The length of the CDR3 is 14 residues. V was pared by 6 bases and J by 6 bases, with 4 bases of the junction left unmatched. CDR3 sequence: CASSLGTGGQPQHF. CDR3 sequence (DNA): TGTGCCAGCAGTCTGGGGACAGGGGGTCAGCCCCAGCATTTT.

This clonotype was seen at least ten times. The chain employs TRBV18 and TRBJ2-1; D remains ambiguous. The V end was cut by 3 bases, the J end by 5 bases, with 8 bases between. Germline V gene data show CDR1 as KGHSH and CDR2 as LQKENI. The length of the CDR3 is 13 residues. The CDR3 DNA sequence: TGTGCCAGCTCACCCGCCAGGAACAATGAGCAGTTCTTC. The encoded protein is CASSPARNNEQFF. Full variable domain (missing parts from reference TRBV18 and TRBJ2-1): NAGVMQNPRHLVRRRGQEARLRCSPMKGHSHVYWYRQLPEEGLKFMVYLQKENIIDESGMPKERFSAEFPKEGPSILRIQQVVRGDSAAYFCASSPARNNEQFFGPGTRLTVL.

The CDR3 is CASSSRPAGAGTEQFF. The CDR3, as DNA: TGTGCCAGCAGTTCTCGCCCAGCCGGTGCTGGGACAGAGCAGTTCTTC. V and J are TRBV12-3 or TRBV12-4 and TRBJ2-5; D is possibly TRBD1 (6 bases). Gene TRBJ2-1 matches the end of the DNA better, so the J call may be wrong. The CDR3 contains 16 residues.

The CDR3 sequence: CASSRTGMYEQYV. In DNA, the CDR3 is TGTGCCAGCAGCCGGACAGGGATGTACGAGCAGTACGTC. The chain couples TRBV11-3 to TRBJ2-7; TRBD1 matches at 8 bases. Germline CDR1 SGHNT, CDR2 YENEEA. V was pared by 5 bases and J by 4 bases, with 4 bases of the junction left unmatched. The CDR3 covers 13 residues.

In its sample, this clonotype was seen a few times. The V and J genes are TRBV12-3 or TRBV12-4 and TRBJ2-4; tentatively, D is TRBD2 (5 bases). The V end lost 6 bases, the J end lost 0 bases, and 15 bases lay between the germline ends. This CDR3 contains 16 residues. This chain's CDR3 is CASSNALGVAKNIQYF. DNA for the CDR3: TGTGCCAGCAGCAATGCTTTGGGAGTAGCCAAAAACATTCAGTACTTC.

CDR3: CASSTKQVVVETQYF. The CDR3 nucleotides read TGTGCCAGCAGCACCAAACAGGTTGTCGTGGAGACCCAGTACTTC. The rearrangement uses TRBV21-1 and TRBJ2-5; TRBD1 was called by the table and not checked on the DNA. TRBV21-1 represents a pseudogene. CDR3 length: 15 residues.

This clonotype was seen at least ten times. The V gene is TRBV20-1, the J gene TRBJ1-2; 8 positions match TRBD1. After removal of 0 bases from V and 8 bases from J, the junction contained 14 bases not matched to a gene. CDR3 size: 16 residues. The germline V gene has CDR1 DFQATT and CDR2 SNEGSKA (reference sequence). CDR3 sequence: CSARDTWRQGTDGYTF. The CDR3 DNA follows: TGCAGTGCTAGAGACACTTGGAGACAGGGGACTGACGGCTACACCTTC.

The chain links TRBV5-1 to TRBJ1-5; 8 nucleotides align to TRBD1. The CDR3 is 17 residues long. V was pared by 4 bases and J by 0 bases, with 9 bases of the junction left unmatched. Germline values: CDR1 SGHRS, CDR2 YFSETQ. CDR3 coding DNA: TGCGCCAGCAGCACCGCGCCGGGACAGGATAGCAATCAGCCCCAGCATTTT. Amino acid sequence: CASSTAPGQDSNQPQHF.